Below, 20 T cell receptor beta chains from the same sample are listed, as sequenced in a study of blood T cell repertoires in COVID-19. Some clones are missing from TCRdb's copy, which holds only in-frame ones; the method was immunoSEQ multiplex PCR. The data show over 250,000 clones, with 91% seen just once and under 3% held by the top ten. Source material: peripheral blood. The receptor set was obtained from a person aged 18 to 29 with COVID-19, enrolled during active disease.

The rearrangement links TRBV29-1 to TRBJ1-1; 9 nucleotides line up with TRBD1. Germline V gene lookup returns CDR1 SQVTM and CDR2 ANQGSEA. CDR3 length equals 14 residues. V shed 7 bases, J shed 5 bases, and the junction held 11 bases outside the gene matches. The CDR3 here is CSAVIGTGRTEAFF. CDR3 DNA sequence: TGCAGCGCTGTGATAGGGACAGGGAGAACTGAAGCTTTCTTT.

The chain uses TRBV28 and TRBJ1-1; no clear D gene. The germline V gene encodes CDR1 MDHEN and CDR2 SYDVKM. There are 15 residues in the CDR3. The V end was cut by 6 bases, the J end by 7 bases, with 21 bases between. CDR3 residues: CASRTIGYMEVEAFF. The CDR3, as DNA: TGTGCCAGCAGAACGATAGGGTATATGGAGGTTGAAGCTTTCTTT.

This chain links TRBV2 with TRBJ2-7; TRBD1 agrees at 9 bases. Trimming cost V 4 bases and J 6 bases; bases outside gene matches: 13. The germline gives CDR1 SNHLY, CDR2 FYNNEI. CDR3 length equals 16 residues. CDR3 bases: TGTGCCAGCAGTGCCCTTGGATGGGGACAGGGAGTCGAGCAGTACTTC. Its protein is CASSALGWGQGVEQYF.

This chain links TRBV5-1 with TRBJ1-3; 7 bases are a match to TRBD1. The germline gives CDR1 SGHRS, CDR2 YFSETQ. V dropped 4 bases and J dropped 0; count of bases not matched to a gene: 4. The CDR3 sequence is 15 residues long. The CDR3 DNA follows: TGCGCCAGCAGCACCGGGACAGTCTCTGGAAACACCATATATTTT. Residues: CASSTGTVSGNTIYF. The whole variable domain, filled in from reference TRBV5-1 and TRBJ1-3, reads KAGVTQTPRYLIKTRGQQVTLSCSPISGHRSVSWYQQTPGQGLQFLFEYFSETQRNKGNFPGRFSGRQFSNSRSEMNVSTLELGDSALYLCASSTGTVSGNTIYFGEGSWLTVV.

This chain joins TRBV6-2 or TRBV6-3 and TRBJ1-2; D gene uncertain. Germline CDR1 and CDR2: MNHEY and SVGEGT. With 4 bases removed from V and 4 bases from J, the gap between germline ends came to 10 bases. The CDR3 consists of 13 residues. This CDR3 is CASSSRAGYGYTF. The CDR3, as DNA: TGTGCCAGCAGTTCTCGAGCTGGCTATGGCTACACCTTC.

This clone was picked up one time. V is TRBV9 and J is TRBJ1-1; D is perhaps TRBD1 (5 bases). Trimming shortened V by 1 base and J by 3 bases, and 13 bases separated the two germline ends. The CDR3 spans 15 residues. Germline-derived CDR1 and CDR2 are SGDLS and YYNGEE. The CDR3 bases are TGTGCCAGCAGCGTAAGGCAGGGCTGGGACACTGAAGCTTTCTTT. Residues: CASSVRQGWDTEAFF.

The chain joins TRBV6-5 to TRBJ2-7; no definite D call. Trimming took 4 bases from V and 3 from J, leaving 16 bases between them. The CDR3 covers 15 residues. CDR1 and CDR2 (germline): MNHEY, SVGAGI. CDR3 nucleotides: TGTGCCAGCAGTTCCCCGAGCCGTGCCGACTACGAGCAGTACTTC. It codes for CASSSPSRADYEQYF.

The CDR3 DNA reads as TGCAGCGTGCTTAAACCGACAGGGAACACTGAAGCTTTCTTT. Protein sequence: CSVLKPTGNTEAFF. The chain is built from TRBV29-1 and TRBJ1-1; D perhaps matches TRBD1 (6 bases). This CDR3 contains 14 residues. In germline, CDR1 is SQVTM, CDR2 ANQGSEA. Trimming took 6 bases from V and 1 from J, leaving 15 bases between them.

The chain recombines TRBV7-9 with TRBJ2-7, with D possibly TRBD1 on 7 matching bases. Between the trimmed V and J ends, which lost 3 bases and 6 bases, there was a span of 15 bases. CDR1 is SEHNR and CDR2 is FQNEAQ in the germline V gene (reference sequence). The CDR3 length is 14 residues. The CDR3 region is CASSFGQGGGEQYF. CDR3 DNA sequence: TGTGCCAGCAGCTTCGGGCAGGGGGGCGGCGAGCAGTACTTC.

The rearrangement joins TRBV24-1 to TRBJ2-1; the D gene is possibly TRBD2 (6 bases). Germline CDR1 KGHDR, CDR2 SFDVKD. Trimming left V 1 base short and J 9 bases short, with 9 bases between. The length of the CDR3 is 13 residues. Here the CDR3 reads CATSDLVGGEQFF. The CDR3 DNA is TGTGCCACCAGTGATTTAGTCGGGGGTGAGCAGTTCTTC.

This chain connects TRBV29-1 to TRBJ2-2; 9 bases are shared with TRBD1. The CDR3 extends over 15 amino acids. In germline, CDR1 is SQVTM, CDR2 ANQGSEA. V shed 1 base and J 5 bases; nucleotides not matched to a gene: 5. In DNA, the CDR3 is TGCAGCGTTGAAGGGACAGGGGCGGGGACCGGGGAGCTGTTTTTT. As protein: CSVEGTGAGTGELFF.

This chain links TRBV2 with TRBJ1-1; D remains unclear. The V gene's germline CDR1 is SNHLY and CDR2 FYNNEI. CDR3 size: 15 residues. V dropped 7 bases and J dropped 3 bases, with 18 bases sitting between them. CDR3 nucleotide sequence: TGTGCCAGCATTCTGCGGGAGGAAATAGACACTGAAGCTTTCTTT. Translation gives CASILREEIDTEAFF.

This chain uses TRBV4-1 with TRBJ1-1; D remains unclear. The V gene's germline CDR1 is MGHRA and CDR2 YSYEKL. V gave up 0 bases and J gave up 5 bases, with 22 bases separating them. This CDR3 comprises 18 residues. CDR3 nucleotides: TGCGCCAGCAGCCAAGAAATCGGGTCGGGGAGCCGTCGGACTGAAGCTTTCTTT. This codes for CASSQEIGSGSRRTEAFF.

DNA of the CDR3: TGTGCCAGCAGCTCCCCTCTGGCGCTATCAGGGAATGAGCAGTTCTTC. It codes for CASSSPLALSGNEQFF. V and J are TRBV7-9 and TRBJ2-1; maybe TRBD1 (5 bases). V was trimmed by 4 bases and J by 7 bases, leaving 20 bases between them. The V gene's germline CDR1 is SEHNR and CDR2 FQNEAQ (reference sequence). The CDR3 consists of 16 residues.

The V and J genes are TRBV14 and TRBJ2-7; tentatively, D is TRBD1 (5 bases). The germline V and J ends were trimmed by 0 bases and 0 bases, with 6 bases remaining between them. The CDR3 is 14 residues long. In germline, CDR1 is SGHDN, CDR2 FVKESK. This chain's CDR3 is CASSQDRDSYEQYF. The CDR3 DNA reads as TGTGCCAGCAGCCAAGACAGGGACTCCTACGAGCAGTACTTC. The full variable domain, in which reference TRBV14 and TRBJ2-7 provide the parts outside the CDR3, is EAGVTQFPSHSVIEKGQTVTLRCDPISGHDNLYWYRRVMGKEIKFLLHFVKESKQDESGMPNNRFLAERTGGTYSTLKVQPAELEDSGVYFCASSQDRDSYEQYFGPGTRLTVT.

The chain carries TRBV27 and TRBJ2-1, with D perhaps matching TRBD2 (7 bases). Germline values: CDR1 MNHEY, CDR2 SMNVEV (reference sequence). This CDR3 is 16 amino acids long. Trimming left V 5 bases short and J 4 bases short, with 18 bases between. CDR3 nucleotides: TGTGCCAGCAGTCACCTAGGGGGGAGGGGGTACAATGAGCAGTTCTTC. Residues: CASSHLGGRGYNEQFF.

V usage is TRBV18 and J usage is TRBJ2-5; 8 bases are a match to TRBD1. With 6 bases clipped from V and 4 bases from J, the junction kept 7 bases outside the gene matches. There are 14 residues in the CDR3. The germline V gene has CDR1 KGHSH and CDR2 LQKENI. In DNA, the CDR3 is TGTGCCAGCTCCTCGACAGGGGACCGAGAGACCCAGTACTTC. It specifies CASSSTGDRETQYF.

Notes on this clone: Other DNA sequences in this specimen translate into the identical CDR3. This chain links TRBV2 with TRBJ1-2, with D unresolved. Trimming stripped 6 bases from V and 8 bases from J, with 10 bases between. Germline V gene data show CDR1 as SNHLY and CDR2 as FYNNEI. This CDR3 has 11 residues. The CDR3 DNA follows: TGTGCCAGCAGCGCGGACTCGGGCTACACCTTC. Amino acids: CASSADSGYTF.

V is TRBV6-6 and J is TRBJ2-5; possible D gene TRBD2, 6 bases. The CDR3 loop spans 15 amino acids. V lost 0 bases to trimming and J lost 7 bases, with 15 bases between them. Germline-derived CDR1 and CDR2 are MNHNY and SVGAGI (reference sequence). CDR3 loop: CASSYSRTSIGTQYF. Here the CDR3 DNA reads TGTGCCAGCAGTTACTCGCGCACTAGCATTGGGACCCAGTACTTC.

This clone showed up just once. J is TRBJ2-1 and V is TRBV6-6; TRBD2 aligns across 14 bases. This CDR3 has 17 amino acids. Germline V gene data show CDR1 as MNHNY and CDR2 as SVGAGI (reference sequence). Losses at the gene ends were 6 bases for V and 3 bases for J; bases not matched to a gene: 7. CDR3 sequence: CASSRLAGGSVYNEQFF. CDR3 sequence (DNA): TGTGCCAGCAGCCGACTAGCGGGAGGGTCCGTCTACAATGAGCAGTTCTTC.